The rows below give T cell receptor beta chains drawn from one sample of a study of blood T cell repertoires in COVID-19. The data were produced by immunoSEQ multiplex PCR, yet TCRdb's version contains in-frame clones alone and is incomplete. The data show about 54,000 clones, about nine tenths seen once. What was sequenced was peripheral blood. These receptors all stem from a woman aged 40-49 years with active COVID-19. Each CDR3 is given with its conserved first and last residue. Fields, in order: clone size, J gene, V gene, D gene, CDR3 protein, CDR3 DNA. A D gene is named only where the DNA matches it firmly. Some rows mark clone size as missing; the rest say once, few, many or name a class of expanded clone.

-,TRBJ2-1,TRBV19,TRBD2,CASLGLAGPLPRNEQFF,TGTGCCAGTCTGGGACTAGCGGGGCCCCTTCCTCGCAATGAGCAGTTCTTC
once,TRBJ2-7,TRBV7-2,-,CASSLSSYEQYF,TGTGCCAGCAGCTTAAGTAGCTACGAGCAGTACTTC
-,TRBJ1-6,TRBV30,TRBD1,CAWRTIRGPSNSPLHF,TGTGCCTGGAGAACCATCAGGGGGCCCTCTAATTCACCCCTCCACTTT
-,TRBJ1-2,TRBV19,-,CASSLGQGFSPTHNYGYTF,TGTGCCAGTAGTTTGGGTCAGGGGTTTTCCCCCACCCACAACTATGGCTACACCTTC
-,TRBJ1-1,TRBV5-1,TRBD1,CASSGTTTGRHTEAFF,TGCGCCAGCAGCGGTACCACGACAGGGCGGCACACTGAAGCTTTCTTT
-,TRBJ2-3,TRBV3-1/TRBV3-2,-,CASSQSVAGAGPDTQYF,TGTGCCAGCAGCCAATCGGTGGCGGGGGCCGGCCCAGATACGCAGTATTTT
-,TRBJ2-7,TRBV5-6,TRBD1,CASRNRGLWEQYF,TGTGCCAGCAGAAACAGGGGGCTATGGGAGCAGTACTTC
-,TRBJ1-1,TRBV3-1/TRBV3-2,TRBD1,CASSLQGPNTEAFF,TGTGCCAGCAGCCTACAGGGGCCGAACACTGAAGCTTTCTTT
-,TRBJ2-7,TRBV4-1,-,CASSQVSEGARGPYEQYF,TGCGCCAGCAGCCAAGTATCGGAGGGAGCAAGGGGTCCCTACGAGCAGTACTTC
-,TRBJ1-5,TRBV7-9,-,CASSPGWSNQPQHF,TGTGCCAGCAGCCCCGGGTGGAGCAATCAGCCCCAGCATTTT
-,TRBJ1-6,TRBV9,-,CASSVAAGNNSPLHF,TGTGCCAGCAGCGTAGCCGCAGGTAATAATTCACCCCTCCACTTT
-,TRBJ2-5,TRBV10-3,TRBD2,CAIRGGGPVETQYF,TGTGCCATCAGGGGCGGGGGGCCGGTGGAGACCCAGTACTTC
-,TRBJ2-7,TRBV5-1,TRBD2,CASSLRGGYEQYF,TGCGCCAGCAGCTTGCGGGGGGGCTACGAGCAGTACTTC
-,TRBJ2-5,TRBV7-2,-,CASSLTRGETQYF,TGTGCCAGCAGTCTTACAAGGGGAGAGACCCAGTACTTC
-,TRBJ1-1,TRBV3-1/TRBV3-2,-,CASSSTANTEAFF,TGTGCCAGCAGCTCCACAGCGAACACTGAAGCTTTCTTT
few,TRBJ2-3,TRBV3-1/TRBV3-2,-,CASSQRVTQYF,TGTGCCAGCAGCCAGAGGGTTACGCAGTATTTT
-,TRBJ2-1,TRBV7-3,-,CASSSAGQGRQFF,TGTGCCAGCAGCTCCGCAGGCCAGGGAAGGCAGTTCTTC
-,TRBJ1-5,TRBV21-1,-,CASSHIGPGHPNQPQHF,TGTGCCAGCAGCCACATAGGACCGGGACACCCTAATCAGCCCCAGCATTTT
-,TRBJ1-1,TRBV27,-,CASIPGGVNTEAFF,TGTGCCAGCATTCCCGGCGGGGTGAACACTGAAGCTTTCTTT
-,TRBJ1-2,TRBV5-4,TRBD1,CASSSGTAYGYTF,TGTGCCAGCAGCTCCGGGACAGCCTATGGCTACACCTTC
once,TRBJ2-6,TRBV5-1,TRBD1,CASSLGQGAKSTSGANVLTF,TGCGCCAGCAGCTTGGGGCAGGGGGCGAAGAGTACCTCTGGGGCCAACGTCCTGACTTTC
-,TRBJ2-3,TRBV3-1/TRBV3-2,TRBD2,CASSSYGTSGGRSTDTQYF,TGTGCCAGCAGCTCCTACGGGACTAGCGGGGGCCGGAGCACAGATACGCAGTATTTT
-,TRBJ2-1,TRBV7-2,-,CASSLYSPAYNEQFF,TGTGCCAGCAGCTTATACAGCCCCGCATACAATGAGCAGTTCTTC
-,TRBJ1-2,TRBV9,-,CASSVVPSGSYGYTF,TGTGCCAGCAGCGTAGTACCATCAGGAAGCTATGGCTACACCTTC
-,TRBJ1-1,TRBV12-3/TRBV12-4,-,CASSLLDRGAFF,TGTGCCAGCAGTTTGTTAGACAGAGGAGCTTTCTTT
-,TRBJ1-6,TRBV7-9,-,CASSPSAAGNSPLHF,TGTGCCAGCAGCCCGAGTGCGGCAGGGAATTCACCCCTCCACTTT
-,TRBJ2-7,TRBV9,TRBD1,CASSPGGQTAYEQYF,TGTGCCAGCAGCCCAGGGGGACAGACCGCCTACGAGCAGTACTTC
-,TRBJ2-7,TRBV6-5,-,CASMRDYEQYF,TGTGCCAGCATGCGAGACTACGAGCAGTACTTC
-,TRBJ2-2,TRBV10-3,TRBD1,CAIRDRGHGTGELFF,TGTGCCATCAGGGACAGGGGGCATGGCACCGGGGAGCTGTTTTTT
once,TRBJ1-5,TRBV2,-,CASRGVQGGQPQHF,TGTGCCAGCAGGGGGGTACAGGGTGGGCAGCCCCAGCATTTT
-,TRBJ2-3,TRBV29-1,-,CSVLGRGTFVTQYF,TGCAGCGTTCTCGGTCGGGGTACCTTTGTTACGCAGTATTTT
-,TRBJ1-3,TRBV15,TRBD1,CATSREMGPGTGGKGNTIYF,TGTGCCACCAGCAGAGAGATGGGCCCCGGGACAGGGGGCAAAGGAAACACCATATATTTT
-,TRBJ2-5,TRBV5-1,-,CASSFGGGSGETQYF,TGCGCCAGCAGCTTCGGGGGCGGGAGTGGGGAGACCCAGTACTTC
-,TRBJ1-5,TRBV10-3,-,CAISGIPENQPQHF,TGTGCCATCAGTGGCATCCCCGAGAATCAGCCCCAGCATTTT
-,TRBJ2-7,TRBV15,-,CATSSQGPSSYEQYF,TGTGCCACCAGCAGCCAGGGTCCCAGCTCCTACGAGCAGTACTTC
once,TRBJ1-1,TRBV5-1,-,CASSWTPPDIRNTEAFF,TGCGCCAGCAGCTGGACCCCTCCGGACATAAGGAACACTGAAGCTTTCTTT
-,TRBJ1-3,TRBV4-2,TRBD1,CASSQEGTASGNTIYF,TGTGCCAGCAGCCAGGAGGGGACAGCCTCTGGAAACACCATATATTTT
-,TRBJ1-3,TRBV19,TRBD1,CASSIPGQGRNTIYF,TGTGCCAGTAGTATCCCGGGACAGGGAAGAAACACCATATATTTT
-,TRBJ1-3,TRBV19,-,CASSIGLGNTIYF,TGTGCCAGTAGTATCGGTCTAGGAAACACCATATATTTT
-,TRBJ2-3,TRBV5-1,-,CASSLERLGTDTQYF,TGCGCCAGCAGCTTGGAACGGTTGGGCACAGATACGCAGTATTTT
-,TRBJ2-2,TRBV25-1,TRBD1,CASSSTGYTGELFF,TGTGCCAGCAGTTCGACAGGGTACACCGGGGAGCTGTTTTTT
-,TRBJ2-7,TRBV15,-,CATSRVRGYYEQYF,TGTGCCACCAGCAGAGTTCGGGGGTATTACGAGCAGTACTTC
-,TRBJ2-5,TRBV6-1,-,CASSEGQGGETQYF,TGTGCCAGCAGTGAAGGACAGGGAGGAGAGACCCAGTACTTC
-,TRBJ2-7,TRBV13,TRBD1,CASSLGQGEQYF,TGTGCCAGCAGCTTAGGACAGGGGGAGCAGTACTTC
-,TRBJ2-7,TRBV10-3,-,CAISESPLAGFSYEQYF,TGTGCCATCAGTGAGTCCCCACTAGCTGGTTTTAGCTACGAGCAGTACTTC
-,TRBJ1-1,TRBV18,TRBD1,CASSLGQGAFRNTEAFF,TGTGCCAGCTCACTGGGCCAGGGGGCATTCCGGAACACTGAAGCTTTCTTT
-,TRBJ2-3,TRBV19,TRBD2,CASSPRLAGLTDTQYF,TGTGCCAGTAGTCCCAGACTAGCGGGGCTCACAGATACGCAGTATTTT
-,TRBJ2-3,TRBV3-1/TRBV3-2,TRBD2,CASSRFSGGAGDTQYF,TGTGCCAGCAGCCGCTTTAGCGGGGGGGCTGGAGATACGCAGTATTTT
-,TRBJ1-2,TRBV7-8,-,CASSSHDRHADYTF,TGTGCCAGCAGCTCCCACGACAGGCACGCCGACTACACCTTC
-,TRBJ1-1,TRBV7-9,-,CASSLEGGFITEAFF,TGTGCCAGCAGCTTAGAAGGGGGATTCATCACTGAAGCTTTCTTT
-,TRBJ1-3,TRBV19,-,CASSPRAGPSSGNTIYF,TGTGCCAGTAGTCCCAGGGCAGGGCCGAGCTCTGGAAACACCATATATTTT
-,TRBJ2-7,TRBV7-2,-,CASTSSSEQYF,TGTGCCAGCACCTCCTCCTCCGAGCAGTACTTC
-,TRBJ1-2,TRBV6-5,TRBD1,CASSYGGTGAYYGYTF,TGTGCCAGCAGTTACGGTGGGACAGGGGCCTACTATGGCTACACCTTC
-,TRBJ1-2,TRBV29-1,TRBD1,CSVRDRVYGYTF,TGCAGCGTGAGGGACAGGGTCTATGGCTACACCTTC
-,TRBJ1-3,TRBV11-2,-,CASSPEIASGNTIYF,TGTGCCAGCAGCCCCGAGATCGCCTCTGGAAACACCATATATTTT
-,TRBJ2-7,TRBV4-3,TRBD1,CASSHRTGEGEQYF,TGCGCCAGCAGCCACAGGACAGGGGAAGGCGAGCAGTACTTC
-,TRBJ1-1,TRBV5-1,-,CASSSPGDEAFF,TGCGCCAGCAGCTCTCCGGGGGATGAAGCTTTCTTT
-,TRBJ2-1,TRBV7-6,-,CASSLGSWEQFF,TGTGCCAGCAGCTTAGGTAGTTGGGAGCAGTTCTTC
-,TRBJ2-1,TRBV4-3,TRBD2,CASSPLGGGSYNEQFF,TGCGCCAGCAGCCCCCTTGGGGGGGGGTCCTACAATGAGCAGTTCTTC
-,TRBJ2-5,TRBV5-1,TRBD2,CASSLQPTLQLAGVETQYF,TGCGCCAGCAGCTTGCAACCAACCTTACAACTAGCGGGGGTGGAGACCCAGTACTTC